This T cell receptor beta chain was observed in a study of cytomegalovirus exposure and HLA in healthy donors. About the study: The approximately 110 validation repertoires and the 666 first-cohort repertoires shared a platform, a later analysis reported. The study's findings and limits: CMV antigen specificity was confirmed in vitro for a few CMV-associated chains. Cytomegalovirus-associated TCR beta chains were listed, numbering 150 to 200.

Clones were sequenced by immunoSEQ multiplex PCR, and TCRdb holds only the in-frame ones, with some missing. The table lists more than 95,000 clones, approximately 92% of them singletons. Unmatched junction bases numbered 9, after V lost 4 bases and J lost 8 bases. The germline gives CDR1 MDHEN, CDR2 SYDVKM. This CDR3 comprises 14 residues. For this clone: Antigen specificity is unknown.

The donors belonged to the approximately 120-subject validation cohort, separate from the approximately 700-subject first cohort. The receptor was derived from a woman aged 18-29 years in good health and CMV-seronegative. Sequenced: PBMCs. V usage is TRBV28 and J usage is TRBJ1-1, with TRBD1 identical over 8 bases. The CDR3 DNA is TGTGCCAGCAGTTCGGGACAGGATATCTACGAAGCTTTCTTT. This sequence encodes CASSSGQDIYEAFF.